A single sample is the source of the 25 T cell receptor beta chains below, sequenced in a study of blood T cells in healthy people across ages. Through a sample-barcoded 5' primer and a J-beta primer mix, a second PCR was run for roughly 6 to 12 cycles. TCRdb re-called the 5' RACE reads with MiXCR, one entry per CDR3 protein. The repertoire has around 400,000 distinct CDR3 sequences, more than 45% of them found once; the top ten carry 51%. Material: blood. The origin of the receptors is a man in his sixties in good health.

The chain recombines TRBV6-1 with TRBJ2-4; D possibly corresponds to TRBD2 (6 bases). Germline lookup yields CDR1 MNHNS and CDR2 SASEGT. This CDR3 has 15 amino acids. V was pared by 2 bases and J by 4 bases, with 12 bases between. CDR3 region: CASSETGLTKNIQYF. In DNA form, the CDR3 reads TGTGCCAGCAGTGAAACGGGACTTACAAAAAACATTCAGTACTTC.

About this clonotype itself: At one of its ends the junction is not consistent with the germline gene, which may arise from a read error. The chain joins TRBV4-3 to TRBJ2-1, with 9 bases aligning to TRBD2. The CDR3 totals 19 residues. Germline CDR1 is LGHNA and CDR2 is YSLEER. CDR3 sequence reads: CASSQGKWREGLSYNGQFF. CDR3 sequence (DNA): TGCGCCAGCAGCCAAGGCAAGTGGCGGGAGGGCCTCTCCTACAATGGGCAGTTCTTC.

Note on this clonotype: The junction departs from germline at one end; a sequencing error may be responsible. The J gene is TRBJ2-5, the V gene TRBV29-1, with 11 bases identical to TRBD2. The CDR3 runs to 15 residues. Germline loops: CDR1 SQVTM, CDR2 ANQGSEA. The CDR3 DNA reads TGCGGCGTTCGGATAGCGGGAGGGCCGGGAGAGACCCAGTACTTC. This gives the protein CGVRIAGGPGETQYF.

The chain couples TRBV5-1 to TRBJ2-5, with D perhaps TRBD2 (6 bases). This CDR3 is built from 15 residues. V was clipped by 1 base and J by 1 base, with 11 bases between them. Germline V gene data show CDR1 as SGHRS and CDR2 as YFSETQ. The CDR3 spells CASSLNVGGQETQYF. In DNA form, the CDR3 reads TGCGCCAGCAGCTTGAATGTGGGGGGCCAAGAGACCCAGTACTTC.

This clonotype was recorded a few times. The chain couples TRBV3-1 to TRBJ1-6; D ambiguous. Germline CDR1 reads LGHDT; CDR2 reads YNNKEL (reference sequence). This CDR3 contains 12 residues. Deletions cut 3 bases from V and 8 bases from J, with 5 bases between. In nucleotides, the CDR3 is TGTGCCAGCAGCCAGCGACATTCACCCCTCCACTTT. This translates into CASSQRHSPLHF.

V and J are TRBV15 and TRBJ2-6; D unclear. In germline, CDR1 is LNHNV, CDR2 YYDKDF (reference sequence). The CDR3 length is 16 residues. Trimming took 4 bases from V and 0 from J, leaving 10 bases between them. As DNA, the CDR3 is TGTGCCACCAGCATAGCCGGGCCCTCTGGGGCCAACGTCCTGACTTTC. The encoded protein is CATSIAGPSGANVLTF. Variable domain in full (rest from reference TRBV15 and TRBJ2-6): DAMVIQNPRYQVTQFGKPVTLSCSQTLNHNVMYWYQQKSSQAPKLLFHYYDKDFNNEADTPDNFQSRRPNTSFCFLDIRSPGLGDTAMYLCATSIAGPSGANVLTFGAGSRLTVL.

The chain employs TRBV10-3 and TRBJ2-7; D not certain. The ends were cut back, 6 bases at V and 3 bases at J, with 9 bases in the middle. This CDR3 has 12 amino acids. CDR1 ENHRY and CDR2 SYGVKD come from the germline V gene. The chain's CDR3 is CAIRDVGYEQYF. The CDR3 region has the DNA TGTGCCATCAGGGATGTGGGCTACGAGCAGTACTTC.

This clonotype has just a few counts. The chain recombines TRBV5-1 with TRBJ2-3; 11 positions agree with TRBD1. V lost 6 bases to trimming and J lost 2 bases; unmatched junction nucleotides: 14. The germline V gene has CDR1 SGHRS and CDR2 YFSETQ. The CDR3 extends over 18 amino acids. DNA of the CDR3: TGCGCCAGCAAGAACGGACAGGGGGCGGGAATCACCACAGATACGCAGTATTTT. Translation: CASKNGQGAGITTDTQYF.

The chain joins TRBV20-1 to TRBJ2-3; D not resolved. The CDR3 spans 11 residues. The ends were cut back, 0 bases at V and 6 bases at J, with 4 bases in the middle. CDR1 and CDR2 (germline): DFQATT, SNEGSKA (reference sequence). CDR3 sequence (DNA): TGCAGTGCTAGAGATAAGGATACGCAGTATTTT. It encodes CSARDKDTQYF.

The rearrangement links TRBV3-1 to TRBJ2-7; TRBD2 might be the D (6 bases). Trimming removed 4 bases from V and 7 bases from J, with 17 bases in between. The germline V gene encodes CDR1 LGHDT and CDR2 YNNKEL (reference sequence). CDR3 length equals 14 residues. CDR3 sequence (DNA): TGTGCCAGCAGCCTTTCCTCCCGGAGCGGGGAGCAGTACTTC. It codes for CASSLSSRSGEQYF.

The chain joins TRBV28 to TRBJ2-6; no clear D gene. Between the trimmed V and J ends, which lost 2 bases and 6 bases, there was a span of 11 bases. CDR1 is MDHEN and CDR2 is SYDVKM in the germline V gene. The CDR3 has 15 amino acids. CDR3 nucleotides: TGTGCCAGCAGTTTAAGGCTAACGGCGGCCAACGTCCTGACTTTC. Its protein product is CASSLRLTAANVLTF.

This clonotype turned up a few times. The junction shows a germline mismatch at one end, possibly a read error. The chain employs TRBV7-2 and TRBJ1-2; no clear D. CDR3 length: 14 amino acids. Germline lookup yields CDR1 SGHTA and CDR2 FQGNSA. The CDR3 protein is CASSLAHGSDGYTF. The CDR3 bases are TGTGCCAGCAGCCTAGCGCACGGATCGGATGGCTACACCTTC. The whole variable domain, filled in from reference TRBV7-2 and TRBJ1-2, reads GAGVSQSPSNKVTEKGKDVELRCDPISGHTALYWYRQSLGQGLEFLIYFQGNSAPDKSGLPSDRFSAERTGGSVSTLTIQRTQQEDSAVYLCASSLAHGSDGYTFGSGTRLTVV.

The rearrangement joins TRBV29-1 to TRBJ2-5; 8 bases fit TRBD1. V was pared by 6 bases and J by 2 bases, with 8 bases of the junction left unmatched. The CDR3 has 14 amino acids. The germline V gene encodes CDR1 SQVTM and CDR2 ANQGSEA. The CDR3 loop reads CSVYRQGRQETQYF. The CDR3 DNA reads TGCAGCGTGTACAGACAGGGGCGTCAAGAGACCCAGTACTTC.

The chain is built from TRBV27 and TRBJ2-5, with D tentatively TRBD1 (7 bases). The CDR3 has 15 amino acids. Germline V gene sequence: CDR1 MNHEY, CDR2 SMNVEV (reference sequence). V was clipped by 3 bases and J by 9 bases, with 20 bases between them. CDR3 sequence reads: CASSFLRGPGEAQYF. CDR3 nucleotides: TGTGCCAGCAGTTTCTTGAGGGGGCCGGGGGAGGCCCAGTACTTC.

The chain has TRBV7-2 and TRBJ2-7; no clear D gene. The DNA end favors TRBJ2-5, so the J call may be wrong. The CDR3 is made up of 12 amino acids. CDR1 and CDR2 from the germline V gene are SGHTA and FQGNSA. The CDR3 bases are TGTGCCAGCAGCTTAGGCAGGCAGACCCAGTACTTC. Translating gives CASSLGRQTQYF.

This clonotype was observed a few times. The gene calls are TRBV20-1 and TRBJ2-3; 10 bases align to TRBD2. The CDR3 is made up of 15 amino acids. The germline CDR1 and CDR2 sequences are DFQATT and SNEGSKA (reference sequence). V lost 4 bases to trimming and J lost 1 base; unmatched junction nucleotides: 5. The CDR3 loop is CSAIGLADGTDTQYF. In nucleotides, the CDR3 is TGCAGTGCTATAGGACTAGCGGACGGCACAGATACGCAGTATTTT.

Turning to this clonotype: This may come from a read error, since a much larger clone is one base off. The chain recombines TRBV20-1 with TRBJ1-2, with D maybe TRBD1 (5 bases). The V and J ends lost 3 bases and 6 bases respectively, with 17 bases between them. The CDR3 consists of 14 residues. Germline CDR1 and CDR2: DFQATT and SNEGSKA (reference sequence). CDR3 protein: CSASPSGQGDGYTF. DNA of the CDR3: TGCAGTGCTAGCCCCTCTGGGCAGGGTGATGGCTACACCTTC.

This clonotype was detected many times. The J gene is TRBJ1-2, the V gene TRBV4-2; D not resolved. The germline V gene has CDR1 LGHNA and CDR2 YNFKEQ. V lost 0 bases to trimming and J lost 3 bases, with 11 bases between them. The CDR3 is 15 amino acids. CDR3 coding DNA: TGTGCCAGCAGCCAAGATGAGGGAACCCACTATGGCTACACCTTC. This encodes CASSQDEGTHYGYTF.

V usage is TRBV4-1 and J usage is TRBJ2-4, with D perhaps assigned TRBD1 or TRBD2 (7 bases each). In germline, CDR1 is MGHRA, CDR2 YSYEKL. The CDR3 totals 16 residues. V shed 0 bases and J shed 6 bases, with 15 bases lying between them. Here the CDR3 reads CASSQEAGGVLNIQYF. As DNA, the CDR3 is TGCGCCAGCAGCCAAGAGGCAGGGGGGGTACTAAACATTCAGTACTTC.

This clonotype was recorded only once. This chain uses TRBV20-1 with TRBJ1-2; D remains unclear. V lost 6 bases to trimming and J lost 0 bases, with 14 bases between them. CDR1 and CDR2 (germline): DFQATT, SNEGSKA (reference sequence). The CDR3 extends over 14 amino acids. CDR3 nucleotide sequence: TGCAGTGCGCCCGGAGCTCCAACTAACTATGGCTACACCTTC. This translates into CSAPGAPTNYGYTF.

There are a few counts of this clonotype. CDR3 in amino acids: CSASPPIGNSPLHF. Written as DNA, the CDR3 is TGCAGTGCTAGTCCTCCCATTGGGAATTCACCCCTCCACTTT. The chain has TRBV20-1 and TRBJ1-6; D not resolved. The CDR3 consists of 14 residues. V lost 3 bases and J 7 bases, leaving 13 bases between the germline ends. In germline, CDR1 is DFQATT, CDR2 SNEGSKA (reference sequence).

The J gene is TRBJ2-5, the V gene TRBV20-1; 9 positions agree with TRBD2. The junction had 1 base not matched to a gene; V was cut back by 1 base and J by 4 bases. The germline V gene has CDR1 DFQATT and CDR2 SNEGSKA (reference sequence). The CDR3 length is 13 residues. CDR3 amino acids: CSARGLAVETQYF. The CDR3 DNA sequence: TGCAGTGCTAGAGGACTAGCGGTAGAGACCCAGTACTTC.

This clonotype was seen at least ten times. The chain is built from TRBV7-2 and TRBJ2-1; D may be TRBD2 (6 bases). V was cut by 4 bases and J by 6 bases, with 16 bases left in between. The CDR3 contains 15 residues. The germline V gene encodes CDR1 SGHTA and CDR2 FQGNSA. The CDR3 DNA sequence: TGTGCCAGCAGCTCGAGCGCGGGACTCTTCAATGAGCAGTTCTTC. Translated: CASSSSAGLFNEQFF.

With regard to this clonotype: Germline and junction disagree at one end, which may indicate a read error. The chain combines TRBV5-1 with TRBJ2-4; D is possibly TRBD1 (5 bases). Germline V gene sequence: CDR1 SGHRS, CDR2 YFSETQ. This CDR3 spans 14 amino acids. The CDR3 reads CAGSLGLAKNIQYF. CDR3 in DNA: TGCGCCGGCAGCTTGGGGCTAGCCAAAAACATTCAGTACTTC. The entire variable domain, with the rest obtained from reference TRBV5-1 and TRBJ2-4, is as follows: KAGVTQTPRYLIKTRGQQVTLSCSPISGHRSVSWYQQTPGQGLQFLFEYFSETQRNKGNFPGRFSGRQFSNSRSEMNVSTLELGDSALYLCAGSLGLAKNIQYFGAGTRLSVL.

This chain links TRBV7-2 with TRBJ1-5; possible D gene TRBD1, 6 bases. V lost 2 bases to trimming and J lost 2 bases, with 10 bases between them. The CDR3 covers 15 residues. CDR1 is SGHTA, CDR2 FQGNSA, per germline. The CDR3 region is CASSLRGFGNQPQHF. The CDR3 nucleotides read TGTGCCAGCAGCTTAAGGGGGTTCGGCAATCAGCCCCAGCATTTT.